This T cell receptor (beta chain) was obtained from a study of cytomegalovirus exposure and HLA in healthy donors. Overall study findings and caveats: Most subjects' HLA-A and HLA-B alleles were reportedly predicted from TCR beta sequences. Presence/absence analyses supposed approximately even sequencing depth among donors. According to an earlier analysis, most TCR beta V segments yielded productive rearrangements about 87% or about 30% of the time.

Turning to this clone: Antigen specificity is unknown.

Primers: 60 Vbeta forward and 13 Jbeta reverse. Method: immunoSEQ multiplex PCR; TCRdb's copy keeps in-frame clones and lacks some. In the table there are roughly 170,000 clones, 84% of which are singletons. The CDR3 runs 13 residues. CDR1 LNHDA and CDR2 SQIVND come from the germline V gene (reference sequence). V lost 6 bases and J 8 bases, leaving 16 bases between the germline ends. This receptor was obtained from a girl between 5 and 17 years old in good health and CMV-seropositive. The material sequenced was PBMCs. The J gene is TRBJ1-1, the V gene TRBV19, with D maybe TRBD1 (5 bases). For the CDR3, the DNA is TGTGCCAGTAGCGAAACCGTGGCAGGGGAAGCTTTCTTT. It is translated as CASSETVAGEAFF.